This TCR beta chain was captured in a study of T cell responses to AZD1222 COVID-19 vaccine. The CDR3 has 17 amino acids. Trimming pared 2 bases from V and 4 bases from J, leaving 20 bases between. Germline CDR1 reads LNHDA; CDR2 reads SQIVND (reference sequence). Study-wide findings and caveats: Vaccine-associated CD4 TCRs spanned spike, dominant at 160-218 and 743-854.

Regarding this clone: Antigen: not known.

Assay used: immunoSEQ multiplex PCR; TCRdb lists only in-frame clones, some missing. The sample shows some 120,000 clones, 80% to 90% of them seen only once. The receptor's source is an adult who received the AZD1222 COVID-19 vaccine. J is TRBJ1-1 and V is TRBV19; no clear D gene. The material sequenced was peripheral blood, taken 28 days after the second AZD1222 dose. The CDR3 spells CASSIKLKGPPVTEAFF. CDR3 DNA sequence: TGTGCCAGTAGTATAAAACTTAAGGGCCCCCCGGTCACTGAAGCTTTCTTT.